Here is one T cell receptor (beta chain) with its context. This specimen comes from a study of blood T cell repertoires in COVID-19. Methods used by the authors: Nucleated cell counts were estimated from reference gene primer amplification. Assay used: immunoSEQ multiplex PCR; TCRdb lists only in-frame clones, some missing. V and J calls plus clone size are reproduced from that table; the DNA served to infer D and trimming. The sample lists approximately 280,000 clones, about 93% occurring once. Germline V CDR1 and CDR2: LNHDA, SQIVND (reference sequence). V shed 5 bases and J shed 5 bases, with 15 bases lying between them. The CDR3 spans 15 residues.

The rearrangement joins TRBV19 to TRBJ2-2, with a tentative D call TRBD1 (6 bases). The specimen was peripheral blood. This TCR came from a woman aged 25 to 39 with COVID-19, enrolled during active disease. The CDR3 here is CASSQEQRGTGELFF. The CDR3 nucleotides are TGTGCCAGTAGTCAGGAGCAGAGGGGGACCGGGGAGCTGTTTTTT.